This T cell receptor (beta chain) came from a study of T cell responses to AZD1222 COVID-19 vaccine. Whole-study findings and limits: Donors were mostly white British, more females; clonal diversity possibly underestimated.

Sequencing used immunoSEQ multiplex PCR; TCRdb keeps in-frame clones, though not all of them. The table shows 150,000 to 200,000 clones, with just under 95% occurring only once. A note on this clone: Antigen unknown.

The receptor was derived from an adult in good health. The material sequenced was peripheral blood, taken on day 0 of AZD1222 vaccination.

The CDR3 DNA reads as TGTGCCAGCTCACCTCGACAGGGAACTATGAACACTGAAGCTTTCTTT. Its translation is CASSPRQGTMNTEAFF. The V call is TRBV18, the J call TRBJ1-1; 7 bases fit TRBD1. CDR1 and CDR2 (germline): KGHSH, LQKENI. The CDR3 consists of 16 residues. V dropped 3 bases and J dropped 0; count of bases not matched to a gene: 7.